This T cell receptor beta chain is from a study of long-term antiretroviral therapy in people with HIV. Trimming took off 1 base at V and 5 bases at J, with 21 bases between the two ends. The CDR3 has 17 residues. CDR1 and CDR2 (germline): SGHVS, FQNEAQ. Assay version v3.0 of immunoSEQ was used, and it was run at survey level. The assay was immunoSEQ multiplex PCR, and TCRdb's table has in-frame clones only and misses some. The sample comprises tens of thousands of clones, 90% to 95% of which are singletons, and approximately 8% rests with the top ten. The receptor was derived from a man aged 30 to 39 with HIV. The chain employs TRBV7-8 and TRBJ2-7; TRBD2 is a possible D gene (6 bases). Source: unsorted PBMCs, taken roughly 6.3 years after starting antiretroviral therapy. CDR3 protein: CASSLGRGLRGFHEQYF. DNA for the CDR3: TGTGCCAGCAGCTTAGGTAGGGGTTTACGGGGGTTCCACGAGCAGTACTTC.